This T cell receptor (beta chain) was observed in a study of cytomegalovirus exposure and HLA in healthy donors. The PCR employed 60 Vbeta primers together with 13 Jbeta primers. The table came from immunoSEQ multiplex PCR; TCRdb's copy has only in-frame clones and leaves some out. This sample has about 73,000 clones, with 75% found just once. Per germline, CDR1 SGHRS and CDR2 YFSETQ. Trimming left V 0 bases short and J 15 bases short, with 16 bases between. The CDR3 is made up of 14 amino acids. This TCR was recovered from a man aged 65-85 years in good health and CMV-seronegative. Sequencing used PBMCs. This chain uses TRBV5-1 with TRBJ1-6; no reliable D call. Here the CDR3 reads CASSLVGPLERLHF. The CDR3 region has the DNA TGCGCCAGCAGCTTGGTAGGCCCCCTAGAGCGCCTCCACTTT.